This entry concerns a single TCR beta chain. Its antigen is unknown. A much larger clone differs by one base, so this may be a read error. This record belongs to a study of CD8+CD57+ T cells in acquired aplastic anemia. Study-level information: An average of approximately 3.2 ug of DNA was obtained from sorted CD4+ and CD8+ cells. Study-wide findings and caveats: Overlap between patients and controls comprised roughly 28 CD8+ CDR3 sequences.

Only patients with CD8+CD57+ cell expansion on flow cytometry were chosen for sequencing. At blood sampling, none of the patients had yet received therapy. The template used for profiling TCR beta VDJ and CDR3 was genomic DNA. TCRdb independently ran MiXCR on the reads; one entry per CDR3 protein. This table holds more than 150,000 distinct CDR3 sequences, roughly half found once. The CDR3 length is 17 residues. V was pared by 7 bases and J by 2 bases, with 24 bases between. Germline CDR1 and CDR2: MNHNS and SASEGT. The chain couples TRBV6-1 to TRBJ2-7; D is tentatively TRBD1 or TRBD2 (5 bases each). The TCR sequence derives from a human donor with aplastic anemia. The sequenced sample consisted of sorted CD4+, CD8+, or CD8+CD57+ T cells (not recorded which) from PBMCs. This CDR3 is CASTPGRGAVSPYEQYF. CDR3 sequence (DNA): TGTGCCAGCACACCGGGACGGGGAGCAGTATCCCCCTACGAGCAGTACTTC.